These T cell receptor beta chains were read from a single sample in a study of cytomegalovirus exposure and HLA in healthy donors. Here immunoSEQ multiplex PCR was the method, and the copy in TCRdb shows in-frame clones only, minus some. The data contain about 94,000 clones, approximately 66% of them singletons. The material sequenced was PBMCs. The receptor set was obtained from a man aged 25-45 years in good health and CMV-seronegative. The CDR3 runs from the conserved cysteine through the conserved F or W. D genes are given only for firm matches. Only some rows state a clone size, as once, few, many or a class for expanded clones.

CDR3nt | CDR3aa | d_gene | abundance | v_gene | len | j_gene
TGTGCCAGCAGCTTCGCTCTTGTGGGAGATGCCTACGAGCAGTACTTC | CASSFALVGDAYEQYF | - | - | TRBV13 | 16 | TRBJ2-7
TGTGCCAGCAGCTTGATCATCCTAGCGGGAGGCGAGCAGTACTTC | CASSLIILAGGEQYF | TRBD2 | - | TRBV7-2 | 15 | TRBJ2-7
TGTGCCAGCAGTGGGACAGGGGTCCACGAGCAGTACTTC | CASSGTGVHEQYF | TRBD1 | - | TRBV2 | 13 | TRBJ2-7
TGTGCCAGCAGCCAAGACAACCGAGATAGCGGGAGCTCCTACAATGAGCAGTTCTTC | CASSQDNRDSGSSYNEQFF | TRBD2 | - | TRBV4-2 | 19 | TRBJ2-1
TGCGCCAGCAGCCTGCGGGAGGGCCGCCGGGAGCTGTTTTTT | CASSLREGRRELFF | TRBD2 | - | TRBV5-1 | 14 | TRBJ2-2
TGCGCCAGCAGCCAGGGAGGGTGGCGGGAGACCCAGTACTTC | CASSQGGWRETQYF | TRBD2 | - | TRBV4-1 | 14 | TRBJ2-5
TGTGCCAGCAGCTTTCGTACCAGGGCGATCCAAGAGACCCAGTACTTC | CASSFRTRAIQETQYF | - | - | TRBV5-6 | 16 | TRBJ2-5
TGTGCCAGTAGTATCGACAGGGGGATCGGGGCCAACGTCCTGACTTTC | CASSIDRGIGANVLTF | TRBD1 | - | TRBV19 | 16 | TRBJ2-6
TGCGCCAGCAGCTCAACTAGCGGGAATTACAATGAGCAGTTCTTC | CASSSTSGNYNEQFF | TRBD2 | - | TRBV5-1 | 15 | TRBJ2-1
TGTGCCAGCAGCTTAGTAGCGGGGGGGCTTTACGAGCAGTACTTC | CASSLVAGGLYEQYF | TRBD2 | - | TRBV7-2 | 15 | TRBJ2-7
TGCAGCGCCGTATTTGGGGAGAGAGGTGAAGCTTTCTTT | CSAVFGERGEAFF | - | - | TRBV29-1 | 13 | TRBJ1-1
TGTGCCAGCAGTCAAGACAGGGTCGGTGATGGCTACACCTTC | CASSQDRVGDGYTF | TRBD1 | - | TRBV27 | 14 | TRBJ1-2
TGCGCCAGCAGCCAAGTTCGGGGTAGCACAGATACGCAGTATTTT | CASSQVRGSTDTQYF | - | - | TRBV4-1 | 15 | TRBJ2-3
TGTGCCACCAGCAGGCCCGGTTCGGCCGGGGAGCTGTTTTTT | CATSRPGSAGELFF | - | - | TRBV15 | 14 | TRBJ2-2
TGTGCCAGCAGTTTTTGGGGGGACGGCAATCAGCCCCAGCATTTT | CASSFWGDGNQPQHF | - | - | TRBV27 | 15 | TRBJ1-5
TGTGCCAGCAGCTTAGGTAGAAATCAGCCCCAGCATTTT | CASSLGRNQPQHF | - | - | TRBV7-3 | 13 | TRBJ1-5
TGTGCCAGCAGTGGGGACAGGGTTGACACTGAAGCTTTCTTT | CASSGDRVDTEAFF | TRBD1 | medium-sized | TRBV25-1 | 14 | TRBJ1-1
TGTGCCAGCAGTTTATACTCGGACAGGGGGCGACGTTATAGCAATCAGCCCCAGCATTTT | CASSLYSDRGRRYSNQPQHF | TRBD1 | few | TRBV28 | 20 | TRBJ1-5
TGTGCCAGCAGCTTATATGGGACTAGCGGCCAAGAGACCCAGTACTTC | CASSLYGTSGQETQYF | TRBD2 | - | TRBV7-3 | 16 | TRBJ2-5
TGTGCTAGTGGAACAGACAGGGTCAATGAGCAGTTCTTC | CASGTDRVNEQFF | TRBD1 | - | TRBV12-5 | 13 | TRBJ2-1